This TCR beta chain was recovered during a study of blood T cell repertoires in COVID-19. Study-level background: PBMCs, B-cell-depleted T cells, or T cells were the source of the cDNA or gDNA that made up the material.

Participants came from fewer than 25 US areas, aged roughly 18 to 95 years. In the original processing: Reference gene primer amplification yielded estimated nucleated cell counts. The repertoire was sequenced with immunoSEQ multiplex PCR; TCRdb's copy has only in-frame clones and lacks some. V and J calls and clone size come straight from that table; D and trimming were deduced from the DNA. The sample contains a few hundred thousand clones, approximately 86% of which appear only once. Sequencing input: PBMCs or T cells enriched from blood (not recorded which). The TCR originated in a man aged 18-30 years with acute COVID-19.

The CDR3 sequence: CASSQEGTGGHSNQPQHF. CDR3 nucleotide sequence: TGTGCCAGCAGCCAAGAGGGGACAGGGGGACATAGCAATCAGCCCCAGCATTTT. The chain uses TRBV3-1 (or the pseudogene TRBV3-2) and TRBJ1-5, with 11 bases that match TRBD1. V trimming: 0 bases; J trimming: 0 bases; junction bases outside the gene matches: 4. The CDR3 contains 18 residues. Germline V gene data show CDR1 as LGHDT and CDR2 as YNNKEL (reference sequence).